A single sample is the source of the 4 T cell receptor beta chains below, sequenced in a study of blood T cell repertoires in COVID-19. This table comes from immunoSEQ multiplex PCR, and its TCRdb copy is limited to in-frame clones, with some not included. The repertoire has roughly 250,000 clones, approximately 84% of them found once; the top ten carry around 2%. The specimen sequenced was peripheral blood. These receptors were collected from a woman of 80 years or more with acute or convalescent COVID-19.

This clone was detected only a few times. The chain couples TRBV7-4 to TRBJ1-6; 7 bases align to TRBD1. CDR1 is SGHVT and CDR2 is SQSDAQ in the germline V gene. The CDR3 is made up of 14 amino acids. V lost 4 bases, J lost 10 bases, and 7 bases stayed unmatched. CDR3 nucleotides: TGTGCCAGCAGCTCCTACAGGGGCCGATCACCCCTCCACTTT. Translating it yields CASSSYRGRSPLHF.

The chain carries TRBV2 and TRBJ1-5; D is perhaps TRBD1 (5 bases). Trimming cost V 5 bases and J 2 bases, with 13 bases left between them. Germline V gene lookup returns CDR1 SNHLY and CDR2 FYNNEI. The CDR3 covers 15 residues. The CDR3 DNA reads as TGTGCCAGCAGTTCGGACATTATGGGCAATCAGCCCCAGCATTTT. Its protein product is CASSSDIMGNQPQHF.

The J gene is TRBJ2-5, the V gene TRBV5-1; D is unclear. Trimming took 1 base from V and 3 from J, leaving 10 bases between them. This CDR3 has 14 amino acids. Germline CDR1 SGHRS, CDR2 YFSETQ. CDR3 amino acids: CASSLSQVEETQYF. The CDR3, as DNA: TGCGCCAGCAGCTTGTCGCAGGTAGAAGAGACCCAGTACTTC.

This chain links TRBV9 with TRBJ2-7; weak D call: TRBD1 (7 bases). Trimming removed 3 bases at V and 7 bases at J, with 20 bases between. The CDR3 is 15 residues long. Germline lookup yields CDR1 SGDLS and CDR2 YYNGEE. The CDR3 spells CASSGLSGGSGEQYF. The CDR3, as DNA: TGTGCCAGCAGCGGATTATCAGGGGGGTCCGGGGAGCAGTACTTC. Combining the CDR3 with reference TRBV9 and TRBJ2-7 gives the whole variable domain DSGVTQTPKHLITATGQRVTLRCSPRSGDLSVYWYQQSLDQGLQFLIQYYNGEERAKGNILERFSAQQFPDLHSELNLSSLELGDSALYFCASSGLSGGSGEQYFGPGTRLTVT.